This entry lists 12 T cell receptor beta chains sequenced from one sample in a study of cytotoxic CD8 clonotypes in ibrutinib-treated CLL. Produced via immunoSEQ multiplex PCR; TCRdb's table is partial and in-frame only. The sample records about 140,000 clones, approximately 75% being singletons. Sample: PBMCs, taken after 12 months of ibrutinib treatment. The origin of the receptors is a human donor with chronic lymphocytic leukemia.

The chain employs TRBV27 and TRBJ2-1; no reliable D call. Looked up from germline, CDR1 is MNHEY and CDR2 is SMNVEV (reference sequence). The germline V and J ends were trimmed by 4 bases and 6 bases, with 4 bases remaining between them. CDR3 size: 11 residues. Written as DNA, the CDR3 is TGTGCCAGCAGTTCGTTCAATGAGCAGTTCTTC. This codes for CASSSFNEQFF.

This clone was recorded a few times. V usage is TRBV11-3 and J usage is TRBJ2-7; D is uncertain. CDR3 length equals 14 residues. Trimming took 0 bases from V and 3 from J, leaving 9 bases between them. Germline V gives CDR1 SGHNT, CDR2 YENEEA. CDR3 DNA: TGTGCCAGCAGCTTAGAGGCGGCGGACTACGAGCAGTACTTC. Translated: CASSLEAADYEQYF. Full variable domain (remainder filled in from reference TRBV11-3 and TRBJ2-7): EAGVVQSPRYKIIEKKQPVAFWCNPISGHNTLYWYLQNLGQGPELLIRYENEEAVDDSQLPKDRFSAERLKGVDSTLKIQPAELGDSAVYLCASSLEAADYEQYFGPGTRLTVT.

To note about this clone: This same CDR3 is encoded by further DNA sequences in the sample. The chain carries TRBV11-2 and TRBJ1-1; no clear D. The CDR3 covers 12 residues. From germline, CDR1 is SGHAT and CDR2 FQNNGV. Trimming took off 0 bases at V and 4 bases at J, with 3 bases between the two ends. The CDR3 region is CASSLDLTEAFF. The CDR3 region has the DNA TGTGCCAGCAGCTTAGACCTCACTGAAGCTTTCTTT.

CDR3 loop: CASSTGTGSEKLFF. The CDR3 nucleotides read TGTGCCAGCAGCACCGGGACAGGGAGTGAAAAACTGTTTTTT. The rearrangement links TRBV27 to TRBJ1-4; 9 bases line up with TRBD1. The CDR3 length is 14 residues. The V gene's germline CDR1 is MNHEY and CDR2 SMNVEV (reference sequence). J was trimmed by 7 bases and V by 6 bases; bases with no gene match: 6. The variable domain in full, with the rest retrieved from reference TRBV27 and TRBJ1-4, is EAQVTQNPRYLITVTGKKLTVTCSQNMNHEYMSWYRQDPGLGLRQIYYSMNVEVTDKGDVPEGYKVSRKEKRNFPLILESPSPNQTSLYFCASSTGTGSEKLFFGSGTQLSVL.

This clone came up once. The V and J genes are TRBV27 and TRBJ2-3; 7 bases line up with TRBD2. This CDR3 region has 14 residues. The germline gives CDR1 MNHEY, CDR2 SMNVEV (reference sequence). Unmatched junction bases numbered 4, after V lost 3 bases and J lost 4 bases. Here the CDR3 reads CASSFRTRPDTQYF. Here the CDR3 DNA reads TGTGCCAGCAGTTTTCGGACTAGGCCAGATACGCAGTATTTT.

The chain couples TRBV5-1 to TRBJ1-1; D gene ambiguous. The CDR3 has 18 amino acids. V was cut by 1 base and J by 0 bases, with 19 bases left in between. Germline CDR1 reads SGHRS; CDR2 reads YFSETQ. The DNA for the CDR3 is TGCGCCAGCAGCTTGCACCGGCTCATTGACATGATGAACACTGAAGCTTTCTTT. Its protein is CASSLHRLIDMMNTEAFF.

This chain joins TRBV7-2 and TRBJ1-2; D remains ambiguous. V lost 1 base to trimming and J lost 5 bases, with 11 bases between them. The CDR3 sequence is 14 residues long. Germline V gives CDR1 SGHTA, CDR2 FQGNSA. The CDR3 is CASSLGAKVYGYTF. For the CDR3, the DNA is TGTGCCAGCAGCTTAGGTGCGAAGGTGTATGGCTACACCTTC.

This clone was picked up a small number of times. The chain links TRBV19 to TRBJ1-5; no reliable D call. Trimming removed 4 bases at V and 11 bases at J, with 12 bases between. Looked up from germline, CDR1 is LNHDA and CDR2 is SQIVND (reference sequence). This CDR3 is built from 12 residues. The CDR3 spells CASSTQDKSQHF. CDR3 DNA: TGTGCCAGTAGTACACAAGATAAGTCCCAGCATTTT.

This clone was observed a single time. The chain has TRBV7-9 and TRBJ1-3; possibly TRBD1 for D (6 bases). Trimming took 6 bases from V and 6 from J, leaving 6 bases between them. Germline V gives CDR1 SEHNR, CDR2 FQNEAQ (reference sequence). The CDR3 has 11 residues. The CDR3, as DNA: TGTGCCAGCAGGGGGGCAAACACCATATATTTT. Protein product: CASRGANTIYF.

This chain uses TRBV12-5 with TRBJ1-3, with D perhaps TRBD1 (5 bases). Trimming took 3 bases from V and 4 from J, leaving 13 bases between them. Germline V gives CDR1 LGHNT, CDR2 FRNRAP. The CDR3 has 15 residues. The CDR3 here is CASGFDQGYGNTIYF. The CDR3 nucleotides read TGTGCTAGTGGTTTTGATCAGGGTTACGGAAACACCATATATTTT.

The chain employs TRBV27 and TRBJ2-7; D might be TRBD1 (6 bases). This CDR3 has 16 residues. Per the germline V gene, CDR1 is MNHEY and CDR2 is SMNVEV (reference sequence). Between the trimmed V and J ends, which lost 3 bases and 3 bases, there was a span of 18 bases. As DNA, the CDR3 is TGTGCCAGCAGTTTTTTGGTTACAGGGTCCCTCTACGAGCAGTACTTC. Protein sequence: CASSFLVTGSLYEQYF.

V is TRBV5-6 and J is TRBJ2-7, with 11 bases matching TRBD1. V gave up 5 bases and J gave up 2 bases; unmatched junction bases: 6. CDR3 length equals 15 residues. Germline assignment: CDR1 SGHDT and CDR2 YYEEEE. CDR3 coding DNA: TGTGCCAGCAGTTACGGGACAGGGGGGACCTACGAGCAGTACTTC. Its translation is CASSYGTGGTYEQYF.